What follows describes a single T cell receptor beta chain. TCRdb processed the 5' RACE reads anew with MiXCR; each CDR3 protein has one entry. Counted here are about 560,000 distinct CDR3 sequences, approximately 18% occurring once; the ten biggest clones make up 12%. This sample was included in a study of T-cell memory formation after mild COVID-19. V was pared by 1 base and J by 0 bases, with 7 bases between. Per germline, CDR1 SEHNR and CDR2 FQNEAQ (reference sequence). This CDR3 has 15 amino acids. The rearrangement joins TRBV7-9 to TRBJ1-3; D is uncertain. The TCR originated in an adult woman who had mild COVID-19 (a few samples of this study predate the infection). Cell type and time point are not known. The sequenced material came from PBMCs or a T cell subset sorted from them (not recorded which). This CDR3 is CASSLGEASGNTIYF. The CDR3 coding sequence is TGTGCCAGCAGCTTAGGCGAAGCCTCTGGAAACACCATATATTTT.